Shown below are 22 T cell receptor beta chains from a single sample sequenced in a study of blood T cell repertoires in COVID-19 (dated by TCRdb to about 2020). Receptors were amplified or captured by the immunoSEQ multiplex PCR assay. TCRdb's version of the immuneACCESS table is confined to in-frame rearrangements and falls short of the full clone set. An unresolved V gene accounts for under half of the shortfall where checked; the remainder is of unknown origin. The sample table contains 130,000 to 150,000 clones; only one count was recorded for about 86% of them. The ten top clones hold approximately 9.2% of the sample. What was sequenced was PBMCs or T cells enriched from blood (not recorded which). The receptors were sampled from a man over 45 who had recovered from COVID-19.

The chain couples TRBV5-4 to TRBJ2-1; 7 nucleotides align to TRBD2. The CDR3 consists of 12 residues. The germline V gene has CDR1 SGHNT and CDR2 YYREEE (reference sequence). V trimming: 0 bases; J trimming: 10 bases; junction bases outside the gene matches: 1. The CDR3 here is CASSLATSEQFF. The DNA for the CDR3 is TGTGCCAGCAGCTTGGCGACTAGCGAGCAGTTCTTC. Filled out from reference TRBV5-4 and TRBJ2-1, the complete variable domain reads ETGVTQSPTHLIKTRGQQVTLRCSSQSGHNTVSWYQQALGQGPQFIFQYYREEENGRGNFPPRFSGLQFPNYSSELNVNALELDDSALYLCASSLATSEQFFGPGTRLTVL.

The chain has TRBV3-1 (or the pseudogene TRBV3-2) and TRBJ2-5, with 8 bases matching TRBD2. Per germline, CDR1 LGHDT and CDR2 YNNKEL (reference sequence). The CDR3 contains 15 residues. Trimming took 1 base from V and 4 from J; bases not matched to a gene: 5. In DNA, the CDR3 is TGTGCCAGCAGCCAAGGTGCGGGGGGCCGAGAGACCCAGTACTTC. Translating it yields CASSQGAGGRETQYF.

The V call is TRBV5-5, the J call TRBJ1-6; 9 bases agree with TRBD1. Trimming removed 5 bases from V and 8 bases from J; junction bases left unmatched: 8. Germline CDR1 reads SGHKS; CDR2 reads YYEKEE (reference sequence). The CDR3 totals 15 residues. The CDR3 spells CASSLQGARDSPLHF. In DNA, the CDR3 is TGTGCCAGCAGTCTACAGGGGGCGCGTGATTCACCCCTCCACTTT.

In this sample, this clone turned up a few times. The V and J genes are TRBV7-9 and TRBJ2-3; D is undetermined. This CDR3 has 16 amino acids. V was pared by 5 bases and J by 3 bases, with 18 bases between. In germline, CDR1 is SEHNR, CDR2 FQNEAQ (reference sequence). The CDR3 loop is CASSPRSWADTDTQYF. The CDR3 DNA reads TGTGCCAGCAGCCCAAGATCTTGGGCTGATACAGATACGCAGTATTTT.

DNA of the CDR3: TGTGCCAGCAGTTACCCGGGACTAGGGCAGAATGAGCAGTTCTTC. Translation: CASSYPGLGQNEQFF. This chain uses TRBV6-6 with TRBJ2-1; 8 bases match TRBD2. V lost 2 bases, J lost 7 bases, and 7 bases stayed unmatched. Germline V gene data show CDR1 as MNHNY and CDR2 as SVGAGI (reference sequence). The CDR3 runs 15 residues.

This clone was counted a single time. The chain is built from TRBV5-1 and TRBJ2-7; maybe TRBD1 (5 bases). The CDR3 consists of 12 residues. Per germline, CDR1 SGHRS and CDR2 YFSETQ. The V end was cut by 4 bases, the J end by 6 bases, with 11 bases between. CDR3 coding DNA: TGCGCCAGCAGCACACAGGTTGGCGAGCAGTACTTC. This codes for CASSTQVGEQYF.

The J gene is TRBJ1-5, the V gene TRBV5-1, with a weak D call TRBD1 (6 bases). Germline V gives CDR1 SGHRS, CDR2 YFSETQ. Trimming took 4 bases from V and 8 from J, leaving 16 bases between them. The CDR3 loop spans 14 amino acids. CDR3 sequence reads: CASSLLGGQEPQHF. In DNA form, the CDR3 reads TGCGCCAGCAGCCTATTGGGGGGGCAAGAGCCCCAGCATTTT.

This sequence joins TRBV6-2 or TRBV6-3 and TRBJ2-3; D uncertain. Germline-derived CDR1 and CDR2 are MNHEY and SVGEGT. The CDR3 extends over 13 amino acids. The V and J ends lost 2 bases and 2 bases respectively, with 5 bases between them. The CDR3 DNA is TGTGCCAGCAGTTACCACATCACAGATACGCAGTATTTT. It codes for CASSYHITDTQYF.

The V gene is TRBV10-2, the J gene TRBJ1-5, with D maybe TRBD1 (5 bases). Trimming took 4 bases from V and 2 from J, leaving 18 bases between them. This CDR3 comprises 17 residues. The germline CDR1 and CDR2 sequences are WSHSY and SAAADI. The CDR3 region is CASSAGRGGLGNQPQHF. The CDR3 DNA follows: TGCGCCAGCAGTGCAGGACGGGGGGGATTAGGCAATCAGCCCCAGCATTTT.

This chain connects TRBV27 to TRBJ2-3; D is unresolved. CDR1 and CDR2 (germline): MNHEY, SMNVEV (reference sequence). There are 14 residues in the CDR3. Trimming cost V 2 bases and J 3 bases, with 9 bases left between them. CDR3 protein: CASSLGLATDTQYF. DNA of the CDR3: TGTGCCAGCAGTTTAGGGTTAGCAACAGATACGCAGTATTTT.

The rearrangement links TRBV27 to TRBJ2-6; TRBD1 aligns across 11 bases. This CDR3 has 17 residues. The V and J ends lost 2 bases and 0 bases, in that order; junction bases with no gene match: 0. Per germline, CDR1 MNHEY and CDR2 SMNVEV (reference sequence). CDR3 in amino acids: CASSLGTGGSGANVLTF. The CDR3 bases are TGTGCCAGCAGTTTAGGGACAGGGGGCTCTGGGGCCAACGTCCTGACTTTC.

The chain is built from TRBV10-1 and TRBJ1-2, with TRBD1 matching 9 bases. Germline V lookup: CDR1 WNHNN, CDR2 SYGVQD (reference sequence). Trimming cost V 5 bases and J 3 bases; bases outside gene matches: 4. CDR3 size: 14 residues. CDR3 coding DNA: TGCGCCAGCAGTCCTCGACAGGGGGACTATGGCTACACCTTC. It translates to CASSPRQGDYGYTF.

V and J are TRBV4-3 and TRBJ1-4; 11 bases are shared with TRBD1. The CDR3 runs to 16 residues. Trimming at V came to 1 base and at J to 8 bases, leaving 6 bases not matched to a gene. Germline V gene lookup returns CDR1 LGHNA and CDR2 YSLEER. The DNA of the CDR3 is TGCGCCAGCAGCCAAGGGACAGGGGGCGGTAGCGAAAAACTGTTTTTT. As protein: CASSQGTGGGSEKLFF.

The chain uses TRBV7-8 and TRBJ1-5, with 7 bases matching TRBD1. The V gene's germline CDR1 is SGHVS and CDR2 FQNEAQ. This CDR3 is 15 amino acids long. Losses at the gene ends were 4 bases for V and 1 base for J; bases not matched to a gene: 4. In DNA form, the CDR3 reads TGTGCCAGCAGCTCAAGGACAGGCAGCAATCAGCCCCAGCATTTT. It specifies CASSSRTGSNQPQHF.

For the CDR3, the DNA is TGTGCCAGCAGCGTAGCCGGAGAAGGGGGAAAACTGTTTTTT. It codes for CASSVAGEGGKLFF. V is TRBV9 and J is TRBJ1-4, with D perhaps matching TRBD1 (6 bases). V lost 0 bases and J 10 bases, leaving 13 bases between the germline ends. This CDR3 is built from 14 residues. Per the germline V gene, CDR1 is SGDLS and CDR2 is YYNGEE.

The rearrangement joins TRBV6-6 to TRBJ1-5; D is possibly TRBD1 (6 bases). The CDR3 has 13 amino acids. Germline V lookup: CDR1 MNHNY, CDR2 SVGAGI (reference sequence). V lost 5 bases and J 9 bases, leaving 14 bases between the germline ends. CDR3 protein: CASSRGQSGPQHF. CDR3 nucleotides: TGTGCCAGCAGTCGCGGACAGTCAGGGCCCCAGCATTTT.

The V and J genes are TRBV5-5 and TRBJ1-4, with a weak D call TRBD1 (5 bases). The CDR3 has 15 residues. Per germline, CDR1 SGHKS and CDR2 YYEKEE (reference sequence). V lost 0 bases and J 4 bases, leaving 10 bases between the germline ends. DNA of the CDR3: TGTGCCAGCAGCTTGGTGCCCAGGGTTAATGAAAAACTGTTTTTT. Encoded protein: CASSLVPRVNEKLFF.

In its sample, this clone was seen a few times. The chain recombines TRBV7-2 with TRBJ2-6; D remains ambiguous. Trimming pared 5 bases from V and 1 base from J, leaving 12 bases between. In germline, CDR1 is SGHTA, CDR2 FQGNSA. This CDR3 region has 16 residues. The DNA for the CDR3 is TGTGCCAGCAGCCCGCACACGCCATCTGGGGCCAACGTCCTGACTTTC. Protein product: CASSPHTPSGANVLTF.

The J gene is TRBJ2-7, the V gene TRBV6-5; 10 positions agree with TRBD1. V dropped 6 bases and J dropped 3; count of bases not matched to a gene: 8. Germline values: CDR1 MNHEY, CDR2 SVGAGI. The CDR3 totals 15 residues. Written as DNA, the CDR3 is TGTGCCAGCAGGGGGCCGGGACAGGGGAACTACGAGCAGTACTTC. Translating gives CASRGPGQGNYEQYF.

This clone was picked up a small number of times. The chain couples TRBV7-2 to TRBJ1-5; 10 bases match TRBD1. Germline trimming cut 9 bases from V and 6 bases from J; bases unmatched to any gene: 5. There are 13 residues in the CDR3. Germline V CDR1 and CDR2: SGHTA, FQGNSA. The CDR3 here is CARRQGASQPQHF. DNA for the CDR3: TGTGCCAGACGACAGGGGGCGTCTCAGCCCCAGCATTTT. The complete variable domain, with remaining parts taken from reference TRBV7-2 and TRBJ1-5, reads GAGVSQSPSNKVTEKGKDVELRCDPISGHTALYWYRQSLGQGLEFLIYFQGNSAPDKSGLPSDRFSAERTGGSVSTLTIQRTQQEDSAVYLCARRQGASQPQHFGDGTRLSIL.

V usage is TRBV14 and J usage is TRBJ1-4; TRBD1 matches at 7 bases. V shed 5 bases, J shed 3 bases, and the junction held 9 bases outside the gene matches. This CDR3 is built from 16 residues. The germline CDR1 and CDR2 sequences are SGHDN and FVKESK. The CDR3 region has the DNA TGTGCCAGCAGCTCGCAACACAGGGGAGCTAATGAAAAACTGTTTTTT. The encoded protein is CASSSQHRGANEKLFF.

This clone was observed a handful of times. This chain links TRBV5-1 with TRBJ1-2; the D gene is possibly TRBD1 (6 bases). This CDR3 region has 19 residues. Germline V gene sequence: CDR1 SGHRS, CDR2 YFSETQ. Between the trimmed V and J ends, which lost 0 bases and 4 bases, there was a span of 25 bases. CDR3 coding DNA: TGCGCCAGCAGCTTGGACCGGACCGGGACGACAGGTTACCTCTATGGCTACACCTTC. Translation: CASSLDRTGTTGYLYGYTF.